This is a list of T cell receptor beta chains from one sample in a study of T cells in Graves' hyperthyroidism and ophthalmopathy. Using its own MiXCR run on the multiplex PCR reads, TCRdb lists one record per CDR3 protein. Among hundreds of thousands of distinct CDR3 sequences listed, around 15% were seen once. Source material: blood. The receptors were sampled from a woman aged 25 to 39 with Graves' hyperthyroidism. The CDR3 runs from the conserved cysteine through the conserved F or W. The D gene is left open where the match is weak. Rows may omit the clone size; those that give it use once, few, many or a size class.

.	TRBJ1-2	few	TRBV19	TGTGCCAGTAGTATTCGACGGGACTATGGCTACACCTTC	CASSIRRDYGYTF
TRBD1	TRBJ2-2	few	TRBV6-5	TGTGCCAGCAGTTACGCCCCTCAGGGGGTGAGCGGGGAGCTGTTTTTT	CASSYAPQGVSGELFF
.	TRBJ2-1	few	TRBV24-1	TGTGCCACCAGGGACGGCGGAGACAATGAGCAGTTCTTC	CATRDGGDNEQFF
TRBD2	TRBJ2-5	many	TRBV7-9	TGTGCCAGCAGCTCCGTGACTAGCTTTGAGACCCAGTACTTC	CASSSVTSFETQYF
.	TRBJ2-7	many	TRBV15	TGTGCCACCAGCAGAGGTATTTCGGGCGATTTCTACGAGCAGTACTTC	CATSRGISGDFYEQYF
TRBD2	TRBJ2-1	many	TRBV28	TGTGCCAGCAGTTCCCGGACTAGCGGGGTATCCGTCTACAATGAGCAGTTCTTC	CASSSRTSGVSVYNEQFF
.	TRBJ2-5	many	TRBV11-2	TGTGCCAGCAGCTTAGAGGGGAACTTGGAGACCCAGTACTTC	CASSLEGNLETQYF
TRBD1	TRBJ1-1	few	TRBV7-2	TGTGCCAGCAGCTCGACAGGGACGGCCACTGAAGCTTTCTTT	CASSSTGTATEAFF
.	TRBJ2-3	.	TRBV3-1	TGTGCCAGCAGCCAAGATTCTAGCAGGAGGGGAGGCACAGATACGCAGTATTTT	CASSQDSSRRGGTDTQYF
.	TRBJ1-5	many	TRBV20-1	TGCAGTGCTAGAGATAGGGCAGGTCCCAATCAGCCCCAGCATTTT	CSARDRAGPNQPQHF
.	TRBJ2-1	.	TRBV5-6	TGTGCCAGCAGCTTGGCCAAGGGTCCCCAACTTGTTTCCTACAATGAGCAGTTCTTC	CASSLAKGPQLVSYNEQFF
.	TRBJ2-3	many	TRBV11-2	TGTGCCAGCAGCCGGACTTTGGCCTCTAGCACAGATACGCAGTATTTT	CASSRTLASSTDTQYF
TRBD1	TRBJ1-5	few	TRBV19	TGTGCCAGTAGTGTAGGGACAGGCCTCAATCAGCCCCAGCATTTT	CASSVGTGLNQPQHF
.	TRBJ1-5	many	TRBV7-2	TGTGCCAGCAGCTTAGGGTCAGGGGACAATCAGCCCCAGCATTTT	CASSLGSGDNQPQHF
.	TRBJ2-2	few	TRBV6-1	TGTGCCAGCAGGGGGGGAGCGAGCACCGGGGAGCTGTTTTTT	CASRGGASTGELFF
.	TRBJ1-1	few	TRBV4-3	TGCGCCAGCAGCCAAGGGTCGGCTCCAGGTCCTGGGAACACTGAAGCTTTCTTT	CASSQGSAPGPGNTEAFF
TRBD2	TRBJ2-7	few	TRBV4-1	TGCGCCAGCAGCCAAGGGACTAGCGGTTTTTACGAGCAGTACTTC	CASSQGTSGFYEQYF
.	TRBJ2-5	.	TRBV20-1	TGCAGTGCTAGAGATCTGCAGGGTTGGGGAGAGACCCAGTACTTC	CSARDLQGWGETQYF
.	TRBJ2-7	many	TRBV5-1	TGCGCCAGCAGCTTGGAGAGCGGCTACGAGCAGTACTTC	CASSLESGYEQYF
TRBD1	TRBJ2-2	few	TRBV12-3/TRBV12-4	TGTGCCAGCAGCCACACGGGGGCCAGGGGGCGCAAGGCCGGGGAGCTGTTTTTT	CASSHTGARGRKAGELFF
.	TRBJ2-5	many	TRBV20-1	TGCAGTGCTCCCTTAGCAGGGGGGGAGACCCAGTACTTC	CSAPLAGGETQYF
.	TRBJ1-4	many	TRBV5-1	TGCGCCAGCAGTCGTGAGGGGAGAGATGAAAAACTGTTTTTT	CASSREGRDEKLFF
TRBD1	TRBJ1-4	many	TRBV28	TGTGCCAGCTACGCGACAGGGGAGGATGAAAAACTGTTTTTT	CASYATGEDEKLFF